This T cell receptor (beta chain) derives from a study of CD8 T cells in ankylosing spondylitis. Study observations and caveats: The study looked at matched synovial fluid samples from ankylosing spondylitis patients. Disease-linked clones were reported to be significantly enriched there. A motif in TCR beta, a set of roughly eight highly homologous variants, appeared characteristic of ankylosing spondylitis blood. As for the disease-linked clones, they showed a CD8+ phenotype and occurred at relatively low frequencies in peripheral blood. Several of the motif variants were reported before in synovial fluid and blood from reactive arthritis.

Details on this clonotype: What it binds is unknown.

V was shortened by 5 bases and J by 2 bases, with 21 bases between the two germline ends. Germline V gene lookup returns CDR1 MNHEY and CDR2 SMNVEV (reference sequence). The CDR3 is 17 amino acids. Molecular-barcoded quantitative 5'-RACE produced these TCR beta libraries. TCRdb processed the 5' RACE reads anew with MiXCR; each CDR3 protein has one entry. The table lists fewer than 500,000 distinct CDR3 sequences, roughly 26% of them singletons, with 0.89% in the top ten. The source of this sequence is a male donor with ankylosing spondylitis. The sequencing input was blood, either unsorted or a sorted T cell fraction (not recorded which). The V gene is TRBV27, the J gene TRBJ1-2; possible D gene TRBD1, 5 bases. Written as DNA, the CDR3 is TGTGCCAGCAGTCCGCGTTTGGGGCGCAGAATAAACTATGGCTACACCTTC. Translating gives CASSPRLGRRINYGYTF.